The present entry profiles one TCR beta chain with its context. Amplification used 60 Vbeta primers and 13 Jbeta primers. Profiled with immunoSEQ multiplex PCR; TCRdb holds only in-frame clones, not every one. This sample's clone table lists tens of thousands of clones. The CDR3 contains 19 residues. Germline V CDR1 and CDR2: MDHEN, SYDVKM. Trimming took 3 bases from V and 5 from J; bases not matched to a gene: 19. This sample was taken from a study of cytomegalovirus exposure and HLA in healthy donors. Study information: Unique TCR beta sequences numbering fewer than 130 million came from 150 million to 200 million T cells in an earlier analysis.

Unrecorded immune exposures were likely, despite nominal health at sampling. The chain combines TRBV28 with TRBJ1-2; 9 bases are a match to TRBD1. This receptor was obtained from a man younger than 30 in good health and CMV-seropositive. The sample consisted of PBMCs. CDR3 residues: CASSFYRSTGTGIPYGYTF. In DNA, the CDR3 is TGTGCCAGCAGTTTCTACCGATCGACCGGGACAGGGATCCCTTATGGCTACACCTTC.